Shown below are 26 T cell receptor beta chains from a single sample sequenced in a study of OX40 agonist ivuxolimab in advanced cancers. Clones were sequenced by immunoSEQ multiplex PCR, and TCRdb holds only the in-frame ones, with some missing. Counted here are fewer than 75,000 clones, over 80% occurring once; the ten biggest clones make up roughly 3%. The sequenced sample was CD4+ or CD8+ T cells sorted from blood, obtained in a trial of the OX40 agonist ivuxolimab. The receptors shown here come from an adult with an advanced solid tumor such as melanoma, head and neck, liver or kidney cancer.

The J gene is TRBJ1-3, the V gene TRBV5-5; D unclear. CDR1 is SGHKS and CDR2 is YYEKEE in the germline V gene (reference sequence). The CDR3 covers 15 residues. Trimming removed 7 bases from V and 1 base from J, with 15 bases in between. Here the CDR3 DNA reads TGTGCCAGCTCCCCCCAGTTTAGTTCTGGAAACACCATATATTTT. It translates to CASSPQFSSGNTIYF.

The chain is built from TRBV5-4 and TRBJ1-2; D call uncertain. This CDR3 comprises 13 residues. CDR1 SGHNT and CDR2 YYREEE come from the germline V gene (reference sequence). V lost 0 bases and J lost 7, with 10 bases in between. The CDR3 loop is CASSLGGTGGYTF. DNA for the CDR3: TGTGCCAGCAGCTTGGGGGGAACTGGTGGCTACACCTTC.

The rearrangement links TRBV7-2 to TRBJ2-5, with 7 bases that match TRBD1. The CDR3 length is 16 residues. J gave up 5 bases and V 1 base, and 10 bases lay outside the gene matches. CDR1 is SGHTA, CDR2 FQGNSA, per germline. The CDR3 loop is CASSLGDRAGGETQYF. As DNA, the CDR3 is TGTGCCAGCAGCTTAGGTGACAGGGCGGGCGGGGAGACCCAGTACTTC.

This chain links TRBV5-1 with TRBJ2-3; 15 bases line up with TRBD2. Germline V gives CDR1 SGHRS, CDR2 YFSETQ. Trimming at V came to 4 bases and at J to 4 bases, leaving 4 bases not matched to a gene. The CDR3 extends over 16 amino acids. CDR3: CASSPGLAGGADTQYF. For the CDR3, the DNA is TGCGCCAGCAGCCCGGGACTAGCGGGAGGCGCAGATACGCAGTATTTT.

By its share, this clone is medium-sized (0.01 to 0.1%). V usage is TRBV7-9 and J usage is TRBJ1-2; no definite D call. Germline V gives CDR1 SEHNR, CDR2 FQNEAQ (reference sequence). The ends were cut back, 5 bases at V and 5 bases at J, with 15 bases in the middle. This CDR3 has 14 residues. The CDR3 reads CASSPPGRLYGYTF. As DNA, the CDR3 is TGTGCCAGCAGCCCCCCGGGAAGGTTGTATGGCTACACCTTC.

The chain is built from TRBV6-1 and TRBJ2-3, with 9 bases identical to TRBD2. The CDR3 is 14 amino acids. CDR1 is MNHNS and CDR2 is SASEGT in the germline V gene. V gave up 6 bases and J gave up 6 bases; unmatched junction bases: 7. CDR3 sequence (DNA): TGTGCCAGCAGGTTAGCGGGAGAGTTGGATACGCAGTATTTT. This codes for CASRLAGELDTQYF.

The V gene is TRBV19, the J gene TRBJ1-1; unclear D gene. Trimming pared 3 bases from V and 0 bases from J, leaving 5 bases between. In germline, CDR1 is LNHDA, CDR2 SQIVND (reference sequence). The CDR3 sequence is 13 residues long. The chain's CDR3 is CASSIYVNTEAFF. Written as DNA, the CDR3 is TGTGCCAGTAGTATCTACGTGAACACTGAAGCTTTCTTT.

The chain has TRBV6-6 and TRBJ1-2; D is possibly TRBD1 (6 bases). CDR3 length: 12 residues. CDR1 and CDR2 from the germline V gene are MNHNY and SVGAGI (reference sequence). V was shortened by 8 bases and J by 8 bases, with 15 bases between the two germline ends. Written as DNA, the CDR3 is TGTGCCAGCTATATCCAGGGGATAGGCTACACCTTC. Amino acids: CASYIQGIGYTF.

The V and J genes are TRBV11-3 and TRBJ2-5; a possible D gene is TRBD1 (5 bases). This CDR3 is 13 amino acids long. Germline CDR1 SGHNT, CDR2 YENEEA. The V and J ends lost 5 bases and 5 bases respectively, with 12 bases between them. CDR3 sequence: CASSKQERETQYF. The CDR3 nucleotides read TGTGCCAGCAGCAAACAGGAGAGGGAGACCCAGTACTTC.

The chain recombines TRBV5-4 with TRBJ2-1, with TRBD2 matching over 11 bases. Germline loops: CDR1 SGHNT, CDR2 YYREEE (reference sequence). This CDR3 is 15 amino acids long. The V gene end was trimmed by 1 base and the J gene end by 8 bases; junction bases not matched to a gene: 5. This CDR3 is CASSLKLAGDDEQFF. CDR3 sequence (DNA): TGTGCCAGCAGCTTGAAACTAGCGGGAGATGATGAGCAGTTCTTC.

The chain combines TRBV13 with TRBJ2-3; D is unclear. This CDR3 is 12 amino acids long. Trimming removed 5 bases from V and 2 bases from J, with 5 bases in between. From germline, CDR1 is PRHDT and CDR2 FYEKMQ (reference sequence). CDR3: CASSQVTDTQYF. The CDR3 nucleotides read TGTGCCAGCAGCCAAGTCACAGATACGCAGTATTTT.

The chain joins TRBV4-2 to TRBJ2-1, with TRBD2 matching 11 bases. Germline assignment: CDR1 LGHNA and CDR2 YNFKEQ. This CDR3 has 16 residues. J was trimmed by 6 bases and V by 4 bases; bases with no gene match: 8. CDR3 DNA sequence: TGTGCCAGCAGCCGCAAACTAGCGGGAGAACGCAATGAGCAGTTCTTC. Translation: CASSRKLAGERNEQFF.

The chain links TRBV5-6 to TRBJ2-5; 9 positions agree with TRBD1. Germline V CDR1 and CDR2: SGHDT, YYEEEE. V was clipped by 3 bases and J by 5 bases; unmatched bases: 5. The CDR3 has 14 residues. The CDR3 sequence is CASSWGQGVETQYF. In nucleotides, the CDR3 is TGTGCCAGCAGCTGGGGACAGGGAGTTGAGACCCAGTACTTC.

In nucleotides, the CDR3 is TGTGCCAGCAGTGAAAGGGACACTGAAGCTTTCTTT. Amino acid sequence: CASSERDTEAFF. V is TRBV6-1 and J is TRBJ1-1; D not resolved. CDR3 length: 12 amino acids. With 2 bases removed from V and 3 bases from J, the gap between germline ends came to 4 bases. The germline gives CDR1 MNHNS, CDR2 SASEGT.

This clone was observed a single time. CDR3 amino acids: CASSPDRNYGYTF. CDR3 in DNA: TGTGCCAGCAGCCCCGACAGAAACTATGGCTACACCTTC. The V gene is TRBV5-4, the J gene TRBJ1-2; possibly TRBD1 for D (5 bases). The germline V and J ends were trimmed by 4 bases and 2 bases, with 9 bases remaining between them. Germline V gives CDR1 SGHNT, CDR2 YYREEE (reference sequence). This CDR3 is 13 amino acids long.

The V call is TRBV28, the J call TRBJ1-2; no clear D gene. The germline V gene has CDR1 MDHEN and CDR2 SYDVKM. V dropped 5 bases and J dropped 4 bases, with 14 bases sitting between them. CDR3 length: 14 amino acids. Here the CDR3 reads CASSPEPERYGYTF. For the CDR3, the DNA is TGTGCCAGCAGTCCCGAGCCAGAACGCTATGGCTACACCTTC.

The genes are TRBV7-2 and TRBJ2-2, with TRBD2 matching over 8 bases. The trim removed 5 bases at V and 4 bases at J, leaving 15 bases unmatched. This CDR3 spans 18 amino acids. Germline values: CDR1 SGHTA, CDR2 FQGNSA. The DNA of the CDR3 is TGTGCCAGCAGCCATCCCCCGGGGGGGGACGTGACCACCGGGGAGCTGTTTTTT. Its translation is CASSHPPGGDVTTGELFF. Complete variable domain (other parts from reference TRBV7-2 and TRBJ2-2): GAGVSQSPSNKVTEKGKDVELRCDPISGHTALYWYRQSLGQGLEFLIYFQGNSAPDKSGLPSDRFSAERTGGSVSTLTIQRTQQEDSAVYLCASSHPPGGDVTTGELFFGEGSRLTVL.

The chain has TRBV2 and TRBJ1-1; D unclear. V lost 3 bases and J 2 bases, leaving 10 bases between the germline ends. Germline V gene data show CDR1 as SNHLY and CDR2 as FYNNEI. The CDR3 is 14 residues long. CDR3 DNA sequence: TGTGCCAGCAGTGATAACGCACGTAACACTGAAGCTTTCTTT. It encodes CASSDNARNTEAFF.

This chain joins TRBV6-5 and TRBJ2-3; D may correspond to TRBD1 or TRBD2 (7 bases each). This CDR3 region has 14 residues. Trimming removed 4 bases from V and 8 bases from J, with 16 bases in between. CDR1 and CDR2 (germline): MNHEY, SVGAGI. This CDR3 is CASSLGSGGGTQYF. The CDR3 DNA sequence: TGTGCCAGCAGTTTGGGATCAGGGGGGGGTACGCAGTATTTT.

V is TRBV18 and J is TRBJ2-3, with 8 bases that match TRBD2. Germline V gene lookup returns CDR1 KGHSH and CDR2 LQKENI. J was trimmed by 5 bases and V by 3 bases; bases with no gene match: 4. This CDR3 has 14 amino acids. The CDR3 nucleotides read TGTGCCAGCTCACCGGGACTAGTTCAAGATACGCAGTATTTT. It yields the protein CASSPGLVQDTQYF.

The chain carries TRBV4-3 and TRBJ2-2; TRBD2 might be the D (6 bases). Deletions cut 4 bases from V and 2 bases from J, with 11 bases between. CDR1 is LGHNA and CDR2 is YSLEER in the germline V gene. The CDR3 has 15 residues. CDR3 sequence: CASSRGTANTGELFF. CDR3 bases: TGCGCCAGCAGCCGCGGGACCGCAAACACCGGGGAGCTGTTTTTT.

The V call is TRBV5-6, the J call TRBJ2-5, with TRBD2 matching over 13 bases. The CDR3 has 17 residues. Germline loops: CDR1 SGHDT, CDR2 YYEEEE. The V segment lost 3 bases and the J segment 2 bases; nucleotides outside the gene matches: 7. Here the CDR3 DNA reads TGTGCCAGCAGCTCTGTAGGACTAGCGGGAGAACAAGAGACCCAGTACTTC. Translating gives CASSSVGLAGEQETQYF.

The V call is TRBV9, the J call TRBJ2-1; weak D call: TRBD1 (6 bases). Germline assignment: CDR1 SGDLS and CDR2 YYNGEE. Deletions cut 2 bases from V and 7 bases from J, with 10 bases between. The CDR3 runs to 13 residues. CDR3 protein: CASSVQGMNEQFF. The CDR3 nucleotides read TGTGCCAGCAGCGTGCAGGGGATGAATGAGCAGTTCTTC.

V and J are TRBV29-1 and TRBJ1-1; D may be TRBD1 (5 bases). V lost 6 bases, J lost 7 bases, and 15 bases lay in between. Germline CDR1 reads SQVTM; CDR2 reads ANQGSEA. This CDR3 spans 12 amino acids. CDR3 bases: TGCAGCGTGGGACGAGGGCGTGATGAAGCTTTCTTT. Translation: CSVGRGRDEAFF.

V and J are TRBV6-5 and TRBJ2-5; 11 bases are shared with TRBD2. The end of the DNA fits TRBJ2-7 better, so the J call may be wrong. This CDR3 has 14 residues. Germline V gives CDR1 MNHEY, CDR2 SVGAGI. CDR3 sequence reads: CASRQTSGTYEQYF. The CDR3 DNA follows: TGTGCCAGCAGACAGACTAGCGGGACGTACGAGCAGTACTTC.

V and J are TRBV14 and TRBJ2-5, with D perhaps TRBD1 (5 bases). This CDR3 region has 16 residues. Germline lookup yields CDR1 SGHDN and CDR2 FVKESK. The V end was cut by 4 bases, the J end by 5 bases, with 20 bases between. The DNA for the CDR3 is TGTGCCAGCAGCCGAGCAGGGCGGATAAGCCTGGAGACCCAGTACTTC. Amino acid sequence: CASSRAGRISLETQYF.